This T cell receptor (beta chain) emerged from a study of metastatic and nonmetastatic thyroid tumors. Study-wide results and caveats: It was reportedly found that TCR beta diversity was significantly higher in malignant thyroid tumors than in benign nodules, a difference seen in both blood and tumor samples.

This clone has a handful of counts. What it binds is unknown. A much larger clone lies one base from this, so it may be a read error. TCRdb reprocessed the PCR reads via MiXCR. The profile shows approximately 20,000 clones, approximately 15% of them singletons. The CDR3 has 18 amino acids. Germline assignment: CDR1 WNHNN and CDR2 SYGVQD (reference sequence). There were no patients who had received any treatment before thyroid surgery. Sequenced sample: tumor tissue. This rearrangement joins TRBV10-1 to TRBJ2-2; 13 bases match TRBD2. This receptor was identified in a female donor with papillary thyroid cancer or a benign thyroid nodule (not recorded which). Some clones in this sample may be carry-over from other donors' samples. The CDR3: CASSEGTSGNVNTWELFF. The DNA of the CDR3 is TGCGCCAGCAGTGAGGGGACTAGCGGGAATGTTAACACCTGGGAGCTGTTTTTT.